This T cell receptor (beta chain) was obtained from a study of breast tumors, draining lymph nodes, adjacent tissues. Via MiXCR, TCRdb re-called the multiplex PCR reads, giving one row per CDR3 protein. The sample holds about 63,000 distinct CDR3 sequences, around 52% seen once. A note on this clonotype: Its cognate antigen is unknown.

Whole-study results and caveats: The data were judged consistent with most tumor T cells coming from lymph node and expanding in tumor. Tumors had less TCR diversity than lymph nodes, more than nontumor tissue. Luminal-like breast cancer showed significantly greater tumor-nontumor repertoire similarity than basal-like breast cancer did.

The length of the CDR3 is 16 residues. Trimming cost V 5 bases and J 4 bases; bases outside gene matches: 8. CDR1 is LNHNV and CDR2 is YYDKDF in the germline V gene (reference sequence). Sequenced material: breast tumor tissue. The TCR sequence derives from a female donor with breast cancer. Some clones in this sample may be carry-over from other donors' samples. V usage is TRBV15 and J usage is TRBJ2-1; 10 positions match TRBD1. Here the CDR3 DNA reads TGTGCCACCAGCCTCATGGGACAGGGGACATACAATGAGCAGTTCTTC. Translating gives CATSLMGQGTYNEQFF.